This T cell receptor beta chain came from a study of shared clonotypes between healthy human individuals. Study-level background: Per donor, CD8 memory used one plate, CD8 naive used two, CD4 memory used three and CD4 naive used three.

Study-level results: Non-shared clonotypes had lower generation probabilities than those shared by all four donors.

Assay used: immunoSEQ multiplex PCR; TCRdb lists only in-frame clones, some missing. The sample holds over 400,000 clones, approximately 95% seen once. For this clone: The antigen is not known.

Participating donors were healthy, HIV-negative adults free of recent acute infections or vaccinations. The study drew all its donors from Caucasian adults living in Nashville, Tennessee. The clonotype was recovered from a woman in her 30s in good health. Material for sequencing was naive CD4+ T cells sorted from blood. Subset indicated: CD45RA+ positively selected.

CDR3 region: CASSLRLYGSRYNEQFF. The CDR3, as DNA: TGTGCCAGCAGTTTACGTTTATACGGGAGTCGGTACAATGAGCAGTTCTTC. V usage is TRBV27 and J usage is TRBJ2-1; D is possibly TRBD2 (6 bases). V shed 2 bases and J shed 4 bases, with 18 bases lying between them. The V gene's germline CDR1 is MNHEY and CDR2 SMNVEV (reference sequence). The CDR3 totals 17 residues.